This TCR beta chain is from a study of blood T cell repertoires in COVID-19. Produced via immunoSEQ multiplex PCR; TCRdb's table is partial and in-frame only. The table records 25,000 to 30,000 clones, approximately 87% of them present only once. The CDR3 sequence is 12 residues long. V lost 3 bases to trimming and J lost 6 bases, with 6 bases between them. This chain connects TRBV12-3 or TRBV12-4 to TRBJ2-1; D unresolved. The receptor's source is a human donor in a cohort sampled during active COVID-19. The specimen sequenced was peripheral blood. CDR3 in amino acids: CASSFGGNEQFF. The CDR3, as DNA: TGTGCCAGCAGTTTCGGTGGCAATGAGCAGTTCTTC.